These 8 T cell receptor beta chains were sequenced from one sample in a study of blood T cell repertoires in COVID-19. Clones were sequenced by immunoSEQ multiplex PCR, and TCRdb holds only the in-frame ones, with some missing. The table lists roughly 220,000 clones, about nine tenths of them singletons, with 5.9% in the top ten. The sequenced sample was peripheral blood. The source of these receptors is an elderly man with acute or convalescent COVID-19.

The table lists this clone with a few counts. The CDR3 loop reads CSVEEGFEQYF. The CDR3 region has the DNA TGCAGCGTTGAGGAGGGGTTCGAGCAGTACTTC. The chain couples TRBV29-1 to TRBJ2-7, with a possible D match to TRBD2 (6 bases). The germline V gene has CDR1 SQVTM and CDR2 ANQGSEA. The CDR3 spans 11 residues. Trimming pared 3 bases from V and 6 bases from J, leaving 9 bases between.

The chain employs TRBV27 and TRBJ2-1, with D tentatively TRBD1 (6 bases). CDR1 and CDR2 from the germline V gene are MNHEY and SMNVEV (reference sequence). Trimming removed 8 bases at V and 6 bases at J, with 20 bases between. This CDR3 has 15 residues. CDR3 in amino acids: CASGIRGNPFNEQFF. DNA of the CDR3: TGTGCCAGCGGAATAAGGGGGAACCCTTTCAATGAGCAGTTCTTC.

V usage is TRBV28 and J usage is TRBJ1-4; 8 bases align to TRBD1. J was trimmed by 11 bases and V by 4 bases; bases with no gene match: 6. The CDR3 runs 13 residues. The germline CDR1 and CDR2 sequences are MDHEN and SYDVKM. Written as DNA, the CDR3 is TGTGCCAGCAGTTATCAGGGGGCAGGGAAACTGTTTTTT. Residues: CASSYQGAGKLFF.

J is TRBJ1-2 and V is TRBV28; TRBD1 aligns across 7 bases. CDR3 length equals 15 residues. The V segment lost 6 bases and the J segment 2 bases; nucleotides outside the gene matches: 9. Germline V gives CDR1 MDHEN, CDR2 SYDVKM. The CDR3 nucleotides read TGTGCCAGCAGATACCATGGACAGGCCAACTATGGCTACACCTTC. As protein: CASRYHGQANYGYTF.

The chain uses TRBV19 and TRBJ1-5; maybe TRBD1 (5 bases). Germline V gene data show CDR1 as LNHDA and CDR2 as SQIVND (reference sequence). This CDR3 contains 15 residues. Trimming pared 7 bases from V and 1 base from J, leaving 14 bases between. CDR3 amino acids: CASTTTDMSNQPQHF. The CDR3 nucleotides are TGTGCCAGTACCACGACAGATATGAGCAATCAGCCCCAGCATTTT.

This chain uses TRBV30 with TRBJ1-1; D remains unclear. This CDR3 region has 13 residues. V was pared by 0 bases and J by 5 bases, with 10 bases between. In germline, CDR1 is GTSNPN, CDR2 SVGIG (reference sequence). CDR3 nucleotide sequence: TGTGCCTGGAGTGTTCAGTCGGGGACTGAAGCTTTCTTT. This encodes CAWSVQSGTEAFF.

The chain couples TRBV5-1 to TRBJ2-1; possible D gene TRBD1, 5 bases. The CDR3 is made up of 15 amino acids. Germline V lookup: CDR1 SGHRS, CDR2 YFSETQ. The V end was cut by 0 bases, the J end by 5 bases, with 12 bases between. DNA of the CDR3: TGCGCCAGCAGCTTGGGGGGCACTGGCCACAATGAGCAGTTCTTC. Translating it yields CASSLGGTGHNEQFF.

This clone was observed a single time. The chain recombines TRBV19 with TRBJ2-3, with D perhaps matching TRBD1 (6 bases). This CDR3 contains 14 residues. The V and J ends lost 5 bases and 3 bases respectively, with 12 bases between them. Germline V lookup: CDR1 LNHDA, CDR2 SQIVND (reference sequence). The CDR3 DNA follows: TGTGCCAGTAGTTCATTGGGGGCAACAGATACGCAGTATTTT. Translation: CASSSLGATDTQYF. Filled out from reference TRBV19 and TRBJ2-3, the complete variable domain reads DGGITQSPKYLFRKEGQNVTLSCEQNLNHDAMYWYRQDPGQGLRLIYYSQIVNDFQKGDIAEGYSVSREKKESFPLTVTSAQKNPTAFYLCASSSLGATDTQYFGPGTRLTVL.